Given below is one TCR beta chain in context. A single count supports this clone. Its antigen remains unidentified. One base away there is no much larger clone; base qualities are not given. The record originates from a study of shared clonotypes between healthy human individuals (dated by TCRdb to about 2020). Study-wide context: The cohort included a few men and a couple of women between 18 and 49 years of age. For each donor, CD4 naive and CD4 memory were each run on three plates, CD8 naive on two plates, and CD8 memory on one plate. To estimate repertoire size and how much clonotype sharing occurs between individuals, the study deeply sequenced the blood TCR repertoires of roughly 5 healthy adults. Libraries were prepared and TCR repertoires were sequenced by different laboratories using diverse techniques, in order to increase sequencing depth and limit assay-specific biases. Each donor's leukapheresis produced roughly between roughly 0.85 and 10 billion PBMCs. Results the study describes overall, beyond this receptor: Clonotypes shared by all four sorted-subset donors showed higher generation probabilities than non-shared clonotypes. Naive subsets generally had larger estimated clonotype richness than memory subsets did. Pairwise subsampling led to the expectation that sequencing depth would affect the degree of clonotype sharing among donors. Even with the large sequencing depth, rarefaction of the sorted-subset datasets indicated that sequencing was incomplete. Only blood was sampled, and tissue TCR repertoires likely differ from those in blood. The small number of donors limited the genetic and exposure-history diversity represented. Across a handful of donors, around 5% of naive CD4, approximately 3.6% of naive CD8, under 2.5% of memory CD4, and roughly 0.41% of memory CD8 clonotypes were shared.

TCR CDR3 regions were amplified from genomic DNA by multiplex PCR using the deep immunoSEQ assay. For each cell subset, the extracted genomic DNA was distributed evenly across all wells of several immunoSEQ 96-well plates, and each plate served as one replicate. For sorted subsets, approximately 200 ng of genomic DNA, equivalent to roughly 30,000 T cell genomes, went into each replicate PCR. Purified libraries were quantified with a Qubit 3.0 fluorometer, sized on a Bioanalyzer 2100, and re-quantified with the KAPA Library Quantification kit. Each immunoSEQ 96-well plate was sequenced on its own single-read 150-cycle Illumina NextSeq 550 flow cell. The authors' pipeline ran thus. Because the immunoSEQ output included only junctional sequences and no quality scores, the filtering could not be the same as the filtering used for full-length reads. To assign V/J genes and CDR3, sequences were annotated against IMGT germline references using PyIR, a Python wrapper for IgBLAST v1.9. Reads were removed for weak V/J assignments (E-value above 1e-6), missing CDR3, stop codons, out-of-frame junctions, or ambiguous translated residues. V3J clonotypes were defined as sequences sharing the same inferred V gene, J gene, and CDR3 amino acid sequence. Percentage overlap between repertoires was computed as shared unique clonotypes divided by the size of the smaller repertoire. Repertoire richness was assessed with RTK rarefaction, the Chao1 estimator, and Recon v2.1 estimates of unobserved clonotypes. For all TCRbeta clonotypes obtained by the gDNA method from a handful of donors, generation probabilities were computed with OLGA. The table comes from immuneACCESS by way of TCRdb, which keeps in-frame sequences with V and J called. Part of the clones is missing from these tables; in studies checked, under half for an unresolved V gene and the rest for unknown reasons. V and J calls and clone size are given by that table; D and trimming were obtained from the DNA. Within this sample are 850,000 to 1,100,000 clones, with 60% to 80% of them counted one time only. The ten largest clones capture roughly 0.9% of the sample.

Donors were healthy HIV-negative adults with no recently reported acute infections or vaccinations. Only Caucasian adults living in Nashville, Tennessee, USA were represented among the donors. Magnetic negative selection was used to enrich CD4+ T cells, after which naive cells were positively selected on CD45RA and the negative fraction became the memory subset. After blood collection by leukapheresis, PBMCs were isolated using Ficoll-Histopaque density gradient centrifugation and then cryopreserved in the vapor phase of liquid nitrogen. Purity and quantity of every magnetically sorted T cell population were checked by analytical flow cytometry. From each sorted fraction, genomic DNA was isolated and quantified by UV absorbance on a Nanodrop 2000c. The CDR3 numbers 15 residues from cysteine through phenylalanine. The sequence is cut down to CDR3 DNA, 45 bases in frame from base 1. From the germline V gene, CDR1 is SGHRS and CDR2 is YFSETQ. V drops 0 bases and J drops 5 bases, leaving 14 bases in between.

The sequence was collected from a man between 18 and 29 years old in good health. Some clones in this sample may be carry-over from other donors' samples. Sequencing used memory CD4+ T cells from PBMCs. The cell subset or site label of this sample denotes: CD45RA-negative fraction. The receptor chain draws on TRBV5-1 and TRBJ1-1, with no confident D gene call. The CDR3 protein: CASSLAEGGLTEAFF. In nucleotide form, the sequence is TGCGCCAGCAGCTTGGCCGAGGGAGGGTTAACTGAAGCTTTCTTT.